This is a list of T cell receptor beta chains from one sample in a study of response to subunit inactivated influenza vaccine. TCRdb reprocessed the RT-PCR reads with MiXCR, giving one entry per CDR3 protein. The sample consists of around 250,000 distinct CDR3 sequences, 9% to 15% of them appearing once. The sample was non-naive T cells sorted from PBMCs, taken around 15 days before vaccination. Receptors were obtained from a man aged 50-60 years who received an inactivated influenza vaccine. CDR3s include the opening cysteine and the closing phenylalanine or tryptophan. The order of the fields is V gene, D gene, clone size, J gene, CDR3 DNA, CDR3 protein. The D gene is left open where the match is weak. Size is omitted from some rows. Given values are once, few, many or a class for expanded clones.

V: TRBV7-2
D: -
size: -
J: TRBJ1-1
DNA: TGTGCCAGCAGCTTATGGGGCAGCAAGAACACTGAAGCTTTCTTT
CDR3: CASSLWGSKNTEAFF

V: TRBV7-6
D: TRBD1
size: -
J: TRBJ2-7
DNA: TGTGCCAGCAGCTTAGGGACAGGGAGGACCTACGAGCAGTACTTC
CDR3: CASSLGTGRTYEQYF

V: TRBV27
D: TRBD2
size: many
J: TRBJ2-1
DNA: TGTGCCAGCAGTTTATTCGGGACTAGCGGAGCTAGCTCCTACAATGAGCAGTTCTTC
CDR3: CASSLFGTSGASSYNEQFF

V: TRBV4-3
D: TRBD1
size: -
J: TRBJ2-2
DNA: TGCGCCAGCAGCCAAGGTCCGGGGCAGGGGGACACCGGGGAGCTGTTTTTT
CDR3: CASSQGPGQGDTGELFF

V: TRBV7-2
D: -
size: many
J: TRBJ1-1
DNA: TGTGCCAGCAGCCCACTTAACTCGAACACTGAAGCTTTCTTT
CDR3: CASSPLNSNTEAFF

V: TRBV5-1
D: -
size: many
J: TRBJ2-1
DNA: TGCGCCAGCAGCCAGGATGGGTTTGAGCAGTTCTTC
CDR3: CASSQDGFEQFF

V: TRBV7-2
D: -
size: few
J: TRBJ1-1
DNA: TGTGCCAGCAGCTTAGATGGGCAGGGACGGGAAGCTTTCTTT
CDR3: CASSLDGQGREAFF

V: TRBV28
D: TRBD1
size: few
J: TRBJ2-7
DNA: TGTGCCAGCAGTCCCCTCGAACCGGGACAGGGGTACGAGCAGTACTTC
CDR3: CASSPLEPGQGYEQYF

V: TRBV10-3
D: TRBD2
size: few
J: TRBJ2-2
DNA: TGTGCCATCAGTGAGTCAGGGACTACGAACACCGGGGAGCTGTTTTTT
CDR3: CAISESGTTNTGELFF

V: TRBV9
D: TRBD1
size: -
J: TRBJ2-1
DNA: TGTGCCAGCAGCCCGAGGACAGGGGTTAATGAGCAGTTCTTC
CDR3: CASSPRTGVNEQFF

V: TRBV20-1
D: -
size: few
J: TRBJ1-1
DNA: TGCAGTGCTAAGTATCCGGGACACCAAAACACTGAAGCTTTCTTT
CDR3: CSAKYPGHQNTEAFF

V: TRBV20-1
D: -
size: few
J: TRBJ2-3
DNA: TGCAGTGCTAGAGTTCCTGGATTATCAGATACGCAGTATTTT
CDR3: CSARVPGLSDTQYF

V: TRBV20-1
D: TRBD2
size: -
J: TRBJ2-5
DNA: TGCAGTGCCGGAGGGGCGGGAGGGCCTAAAGAGACCCAGTACTTC
CDR3: CSAGGAGGPKETQYF

V: TRBV11-3
D: -
size: many
J: TRBJ2-7
DNA: TGTGCCAGCAGCTTAGATGGTGATCGCGAGCAGTACTTC
CDR3: CASSLDGDREQYF

V: TRBV6-2/TRBV6-3
D: TRBD1
size: -
J: TRBJ1-2
DNA: TGTGCCAGCAGTTATTCCGGGACAGTCACTTCCTATGGCTACACCTTC
CDR3: CASSYSGTVTSYGYTF

V: TRBV6-6
D: -
size: -
J: TRBJ2-3
DNA: TGTGCCAGCATCCCGGGGGCTGGCAGTACGCAGTATTTT
CDR3: CASIPGAGSTQYF

V: TRBV18
D: TRBD2
size: -
J: TRBJ2-1
DNA: TGTGCCAGCTCAAAGTCAAGCGGGAGCTCCTACAATGAGCAGTTCTTC
CDR3: CASSKSSGSSYNEQFF

V: TRBV6-2/TRBV6-3
D: -
size: -
J: TRBJ2-5
DNA: TGTGCCAGCAGTTACCGGACAGCTCAAGAGACCCAGTACTTC
CDR3: CASSYRTAQETQYF

V: TRBV7-9
D: -
size: -
J: TRBJ2-5
DNA: TGTGCCAGCAGCCGTCCTTCGAAAGAGACCCAGTACTTC
CDR3: CASSRPSKETQYF

V: TRBV19
D: -
size: -
J: TRBJ1-1
DNA: TGTGCCAGTAGTGGTCGGGGCGGTATCACTGAAGCTTTCTTT
CDR3: CASSGRGGITEAFF

V: TRBV27
D: TRBD1
size: many
J: TRBJ2-1
DNA: TGTGCCAGCAGTTTCGTCGACAGGGTGACTATGTTCTTC
CDR3: CASSFVDRVTMFF

V: TRBV7-2
D: -
size: few
J: TRBJ2-7
DNA: TGTGCCAGCAGCCCACGCCAGGTCTCCTACGAGCAGTACTTC
CDR3: CASSPRQVSYEQYF

V: TRBV20-1
D: -
size: -
J: TRBJ2-5
DNA: TGCAGTGCTAGACACCAGGGGTTTGCAGAGACCCAGTACTTC
CDR3: CSARHQGFAETQYF

V: TRBV6-2/TRBV6-3
D: -
size: many
J: TRBJ2-5
DNA: TGTGCCAGCAGTTACTCGACTGGGCCACCCCAATATTCAAGAGAGACCCAGTACTTC
CDR3: CASSYSTGPPQYSRETQYF

V: TRBV20-1
D: TRBD1
size: few
J: TRBJ1-2
DNA: TGCAGTGCTAGAGAAGACAGGGGGCGTGGGGGCTACACCTTC
CDR3: CSAREDRGRGGYTF